The 6 T cell receptor beta chains given below trace back to one sample, sequenced in a study of cytomegalovirus exposure and HLA in healthy donors. The PCR was carried out with 60 Vbeta primers and 13 Jbeta primers. Here immunoSEQ multiplex PCR was the method, and the copy in TCRdb shows in-frame clones only, minus some. The data show some 150,000 clones, around four fifths seen once. The sample consisted of PBMCs. Receptors were obtained from a man aged 35-49 years in good health and CMV-seronegative.

The chain has TRBV5-4 and TRBJ1-1; 10 nucleotides line up with TRBD1. The trim removed 4 bases at V and 3 bases at J, leaving 3 bases unmatched. The V gene's germline CDR1 is SGHNT and CDR2 YYREEE (reference sequence). The CDR3 extends over 14 amino acids. This CDR3 is CASSGGQGDTEAFF. The CDR3 DNA reads TGTGCCAGCAGCGGCGGACAGGGGGACACTGAAGCTTTCTTT.

The chain joins TRBV19 to TRBJ1-2; TRBD1 agrees at 7 bases. This CDR3 comprises 12 residues. Germline V gene data show CDR1 as LNHDA and CDR2 as SQIVND (reference sequence). CDR3 residues: CDSRGRVSGYTF. The CDR3 DNA is TGTGACTCGAGGGGGCGAGTATCCGGCTACACCTTC. Full variable domain (rest looked up from reference TRBV19 and TRBJ1-2): DGGITQSPKYLFRKEGQNVTLSCEQNLNHDAMYWYRQDPGQGLRLIYYSQIVNDFQKGDIAEGYSVSREKKESFPLTVTSAQKNPTAFYLCDSRGRVSGYTFGSGTRLTVV.

To note about this clone: One end of the junction varies from germline; a read error may be responsible. The chain has TRBV7-7 and TRBJ2-2; 8 nucleotides match TRBD1. Germline values: CDR1 SSHAT, CDR2 FNYEAQ (reference sequence). CDR3 length: 17 residues. The chain's CDR3 is CASSLSPGQGHTGELFF. The CDR3 DNA follows: TGTGCTAGCAGCTTAAGCCCTGGACAGGGACACACCGGGGAGCTGTTTTTT.

This chain links TRBV11-3 with TRBJ2-3, with 7 bases identical to TRBD2. The junction had 8 bases not matched to a gene; V was cut back by 5 bases and J by 0 bases. CDR1 SGHNT and CDR2 YENEEA come from the germline V gene. The CDR3 has 16 amino acids. Here the CDR3 reads CASSQSSGISTDTQYF. The DNA of the CDR3 is TGTGCCAGCAGCCAAAGCAGCGGGATTAGCACAGATACGCAGTATTTT.

This rearrangement joins TRBV9 to TRBJ2-4; no definite D call. The V end was cut by 0 bases, the J end by 0 bases, with 7 bases between. The CDR3 is 15 residues long. CDR1 is SGDLS, CDR2 YYNGEE, per germline. CDR3: CASSVEAVAKNIQYF. The CDR3, as DNA: TGTGCCAGCAGCGTAGAGGCGGTAGCCAAAAACATTCAGTACTTC.

The V gene is TRBV6-6, the J gene TRBJ1-6; D perhaps matches TRBD1 (5 bases). Looked up from germline, CDR1 is MNHNY and CDR2 is SVGAGI (reference sequence). The CDR3 is 13 residues long. Trimming removed 4 bases at V and 12 bases at J, with 13 bases between. CDR3 DNA sequence: TGTGCCAGCAGTTGGGGCCTTACGGGACCCCTCCACTTT. It codes for CASSWGLTGPLHF.